This TCR beta chain was profiled in a study of cytomegalovirus exposure and HLA in healthy donors. Study as a whole: Inside one of the first data releases sat about 85 million unique TCRs taken from HLA-typed donors. Whole-study results and caveats: Some segments of the V type, notably TRBV6-2 and TRBV6-3, were excluded as indistinguishable.

Nominally healthy donors were sampled, though unrecorded immune exposures were likely. The germline V gene encodes CDR1 SGHNT and CDR2 YYREEE (reference sequence). CDR3 size: 14 residues. The V gene end was trimmed by 7 bases and the J gene end by 6 bases; junction bases not matched to a gene: 7. PCR employed 60 Vbeta and 13 Jbeta primers. Sequencing was performed with immunoSEQ multiplex PCR; in TCRdb, only in-frame clones are kept and a portion is missing. Among about 130,000 clones listed, 70% to 85% were seen once. About this clone: Antigen unknown.

Sample: PBMCs. This receptor was obtained from a male donor in good health and CMV-seropositive. This sequence joins TRBV5-4 and TRBJ2-1; 10 nucleotides agree with TRBD2. This CDR3 is CASATSGPVNEQFF. The CDR3, as DNA: TGTGCCAGCGCGACTAGCGGGCCTGTCAATGAGCAGTTCTTC.